The sequence of this T cell receptor beta chain was determined in a study of T-cell memory formation after mild COVID-19 (dated by TCRdb to the early 2020s). Regarding the study in general: Most TCR sequence clusters were specific to one of the two donors. In two donors, T-cell clones that expanded and contracted after mild COVID-19 were followed by sequencing TCRalpha and TCRbeta repertoires longitudinally. Two young, previously healthy adult volunteers made up the cohort, one male and one female.

Beyond this particular receptor, the publication reports: Some responding clones were detected in pre-infection memory, suggesting pre-existing cross-reactive memory T cells joined the SARS-CoV-2 response. From day 15 to 85, contracting clones showed balanced CD4/CD8 phenotypes, whereas a second wave of clones that expanded from day 15 to 37 leaned towards CD4+. Only two mild cases were covered in the study, and larger cohorts including severe cases with pre-infection samples were considered necessary. The second-wave clones that peaked on day 37 were not confirmed to be SARS-CoV-2 specific. Contracting CD4+ clones turned up mainly in the CM and EM memory subsets, whereas EMRA was where CD8+ clones were enriched.

Ficoll-Paque density gradient centrifugation was used to isolate PBMCs. This sample was sequenced with an Illumina NovaSeq 6000. Using 5'RACE with constant-segment primers, TCRalpha and TCRbeta cDNA libraries were constructed, with sample barcodes and unique molecular identifiers added in the process. RNA was extracted from every sample with Trizol reagent. Library amplification was performed in two PCR steps, and a second sample barcode and Illumina TruSeq adapters were introduced in the second step. Sequencing of the libraries was done on an Illumina NovaSeq, producing 2 x 150 bp paired-end reads. From the authors' description of their analysis: The reads were demultiplexed and collapsed into UMI-guided consensus sequences using migec v1.2.7. With mixcr v2.1.11, UMI consensuses were aligned to TRA and TRB V and J templates and assembled into clonotypes. A clonotype was counted as expanded or contracted only if both edgeR and NoisET called the change significant, with noise models trained on biological replicates. edgeR calls used a false discovery rate-adjusted p below 0.01 and a log2 fold-change threshold of 1. As an exploratory analysis of dynamics, max-normalized trajectories of the 1000 most abundant clonotypes were examined with PCA combined with hierarchical clustering. The CD4 or CD8 phenotype of responding clones was assigned using the separately sequenced CD4+ and CD8+ repertoires. TCRdb itself trimmed the public reads at Q25 with fastp, ran MiXCR and retained productive beta chains. Entries are consolidated by CDR3 protein sequence, retaining the most common genes and DNA. The V and J calls here are based on TCRdb, not the publication. The sample profile shows 250,000 to 300,000 distinct CDR3 sequences; roughly 15% of them were found once. The top ten hold roughly 22% of the sample.

CDR1 and CDR2 are read off the germline V gene (reference sequence) as SSHAT and FNYEAQ. Trimming costs V 5 bases and J 2 bases, and their ends lie 9 bases apart. The CDR3, from cysteine to phenylalanine, totals 13 residues. Kept here is only the CDR3 DNA, which spans 39 bases and is read in frame from base 1. Regarding this clonotype: Its specific antigen is unknown. No base-level quality is on record; no much larger clone is a single base apart.

The chain joins TRBV7-7 to TRBJ2-5, with a weak D call of TRBD1 (5 bases match). Material: PBMCs or a T cell subset sorted from them (not recorded which). The sequence derives from a young man who had mild COVID-19 (a few samples of this study predate the infection). The sample titles of this study are shuffled in the database, so cell type and time point are left out; the donor was told from shared clones. CDR3 protein: CASSPDIQETQYF. The DNA is TGTGCCAGCAGCCCGGACATACAAGAGACCCAGTACTTC.